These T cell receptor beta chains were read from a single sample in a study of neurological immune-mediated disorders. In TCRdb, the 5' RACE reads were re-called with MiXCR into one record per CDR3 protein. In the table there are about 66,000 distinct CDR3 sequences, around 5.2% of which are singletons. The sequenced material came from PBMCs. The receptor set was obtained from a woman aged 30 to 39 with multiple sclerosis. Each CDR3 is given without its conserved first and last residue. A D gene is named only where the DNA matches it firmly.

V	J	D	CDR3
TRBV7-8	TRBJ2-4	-	ASSLRVRRGQLKNIQY
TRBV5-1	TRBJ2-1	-	ASSLRPGLGVNEQF
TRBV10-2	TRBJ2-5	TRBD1	ASGKDRGPETQY
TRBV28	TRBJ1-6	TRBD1	ASGGADRGNNSPLH
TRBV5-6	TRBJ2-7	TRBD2	ASSSGTSGGSAYEQY
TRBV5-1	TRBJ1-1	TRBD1	ASLSDRATEAF
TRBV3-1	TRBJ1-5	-	ASSQSTAQPQH
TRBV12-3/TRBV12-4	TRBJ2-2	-	ASSLRTVGGELF
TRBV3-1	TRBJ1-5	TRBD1	ASSFRDRGCNQPQN
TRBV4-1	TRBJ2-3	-	ASSQVTDTQY
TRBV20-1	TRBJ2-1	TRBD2	SASPSGGNEQF
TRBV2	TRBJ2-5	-	ASSEPGGRTQY
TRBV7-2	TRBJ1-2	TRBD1	ASSLGTGAIGDYGYT
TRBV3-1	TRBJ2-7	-	ASSQGEWGYEQY
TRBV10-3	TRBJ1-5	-	AISESSNQPQN
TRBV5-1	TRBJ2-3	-	ASSLDVGGRDTQY
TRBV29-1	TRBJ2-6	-	SVPEWGTGAKVLT
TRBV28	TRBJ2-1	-	ASSIRGEQF
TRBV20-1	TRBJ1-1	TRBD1	SARGQPNTEAF
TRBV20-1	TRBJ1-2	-	SASFQGRYT
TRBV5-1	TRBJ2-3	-	ASSVRGDTQY
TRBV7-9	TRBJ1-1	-	ASSLDMNTEAF
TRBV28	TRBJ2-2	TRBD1	ASRWTGNTGELF
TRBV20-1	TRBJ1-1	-	SARQNTEAF
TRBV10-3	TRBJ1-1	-	AISEVGTEAF
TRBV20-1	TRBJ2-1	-	SARGAPGNEQF
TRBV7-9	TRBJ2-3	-	ASSSEDTQY
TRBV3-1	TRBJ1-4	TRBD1	ASSPGTGGEKLF
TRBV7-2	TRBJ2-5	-	ASSLFPTVWDQETQY
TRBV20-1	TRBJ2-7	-	SVPPGKLSYEQY
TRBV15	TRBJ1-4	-	ATSTRADTNEKLF
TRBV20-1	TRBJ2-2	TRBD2	SAKSGGAAGELF
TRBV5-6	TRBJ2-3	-	ASSLGLGDTQY
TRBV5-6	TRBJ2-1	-	ASSYRGQDEQF
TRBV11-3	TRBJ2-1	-	ASSLGGGDPYNEQF
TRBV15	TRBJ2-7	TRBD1	ATSGRTGSIEQY
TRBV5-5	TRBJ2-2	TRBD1	ASSYGTGLSGELF
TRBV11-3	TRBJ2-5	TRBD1	ASSTGVSETQY
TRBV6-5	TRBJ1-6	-	ASSYQFGALH
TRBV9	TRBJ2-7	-	ASSVESGVGEQY
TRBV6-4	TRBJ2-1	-	ASSDSENNEQF
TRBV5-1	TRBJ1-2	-	ASSMESYGYT
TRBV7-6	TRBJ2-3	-	ASSQKTDAEDTQY
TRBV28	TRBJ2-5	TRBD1	ASRNGKTGRQETQY
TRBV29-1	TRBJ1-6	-	SVGSGKSSPLH
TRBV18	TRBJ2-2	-	ASSPPRGETGELF
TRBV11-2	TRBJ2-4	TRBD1	ASSLGQGKIQY
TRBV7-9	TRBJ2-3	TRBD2	ASSSVLAGRLHTQY
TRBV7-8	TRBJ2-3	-	ASSLARETDTQY
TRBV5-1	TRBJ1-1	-	ASSLPGIDTEAF
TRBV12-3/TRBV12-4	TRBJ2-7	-	ASSAGRMVNYEQY
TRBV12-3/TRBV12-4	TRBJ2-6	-	ASGPEIVLT
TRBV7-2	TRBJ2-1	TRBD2	ASSPGLAGYNEQF
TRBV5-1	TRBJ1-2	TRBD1	ASSGTGKEYGYT
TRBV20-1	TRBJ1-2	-	SAREAGVDYGYT
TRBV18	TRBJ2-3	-	ASSIDHIDTQY
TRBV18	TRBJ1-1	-	ASSPSQNTEAF
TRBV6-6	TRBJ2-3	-	ASISGLLTDTQY